Listed below are T cell receptor beta chains from one sample, sequenced in a study of OX40 agonist ivuxolimab in advanced cancers. The protocol was immunoSEQ multiplex PCR, while the TCRdb copy is restricted to in-frame clones and leaves out a portion. The sample records 90,000 or so clones, roughly 87% being singletons. This specimen consisted of CD4+ or CD8+ T cells sorted from blood, obtained in a trial of the OX40 agonist ivuxolimab. The receptor set was obtained from an adult with an advanced solid tumor such as melanoma, head and neck, liver or kidney cancer. CDR3s include the opening cysteine and the closing phenylalanine or tryptophan. Fields, in order: clone size, J gene, D gene, V gene, CDR3 DNA, CDR3 protein. A D gene is named only where the DNA matches it firmly. Some rows have no size entry. The others give once, few or many, or a class for an expanded clone.

- | TRBJ2-6 | TRBD1 | TRBV9 | TGTGCCAGCAGCTTTACAGGGGGCGCGGGGGCCAACGTCCTGACTTTC | CASSFTGGAGANVLTF
- | TRBJ2-1 | - | TRBV6-5 | TGTGCCAGCAGTCCTCGGAGTAGGGCCTACAATGAGCAGTTCTTC | CASSPRSRAYNEQFF
- | TRBJ1-5 | - | TRBV28 | TGTGCCAGCAGGCCTACTGGGGGACCTCAGCCCCAGCATTTT | CASRPTGGPQPQHF
- | TRBJ1-3 | - | TRBV27 | TGTGCCAGCCGGTCGAGGGGGGCTGGAAACACCATATATTTT | CASRSRGAGNTIYF
- | TRBJ2-1 | - | TRBV5-1 | TGCGCCAGCAGCTTGGCTCCAGGGGCCTACAATGAGCAGTTCTTC | CASSLAPGAYNEQFF
once | TRBJ2-7 | - | TRBV27 | TGTGCCAGCAGTTTATCGGTCCAGGGACTCTCCTACGAGCAGTACTTC | CASSLSVQGLSYEQYF
once | TRBJ1-1 | TRBD1 | TRBV25-1 | TGTGCCACTACTAAGGACAGGGGAAGGAGAGACACTGAAGCTTTCTTT | CATTKDRGRRDTEAFF
- | TRBJ1-5 | TRBD1 | TRBV11-2 | TGTGCCAGCAGCACTTCAACAGGGGCGGGTCAGCCCCAGCATTTT | CASSTSTGAGQPQHF
once | TRBJ2-7 | TRBD1 | TRBV30 | TGTGCCTGGAGTCCGCGGGGACAGGGGCTGGGAGGGCCCTACGAGCAGTACTTC | CAWSPRGQGLGGPYEQYF
- | TRBJ2-6 | TRBD1 | TRBV5-4 | TGTGCCAGCGAGCGGGGACAGGGAAGGACTGGGGCCAACGTCCTGACTTTC | CASERGQGRTGANVLTF
once | TRBJ2-7 | TRBD2 | TRBV9 | TGTGCCAGCAGCGTCCGAGCGGGGGATACCTACGAGCAGTACTTC | CASSVRAGDTYEQYF
- | TRBJ2-7 | - | TRBV7-9 | TGTGCCAGCAGACCTTTAGCGGCCCTGGCCTACGAGCAGTACTTC | CASRPLAALAYEQYF
- | TRBJ2-7 | - | TRBV5-1 | TGCGCCAGCAGCTTGGATCGGCCCTCCTACGAGCAGTACTTC | CASSLDRPSYEQYF
- | TRBJ2-5 | - | TRBV7-6 | TGTGCCAGCAGCTCCCAAGAGACCCAGTACTTC | CASSSQETQYF
- | TRBJ1-2 | - | TRBV28 | TGTGCCAGCAGCCTCCATGGCTACACCTTC | CASSLHGYTF
- | TRBJ1-2 | TRBD1 | TRBV18 | TGTGCCAGCTCACTTCTACCGGGACAGGGGAATAATGGCTACACCTTC | CASSLLPGQGNNGYTF
- | TRBJ2-2 | - | TRBV5-4 | TGTGCCAGCAGCTTGGGGGCAGGACAGAACACCGGGGAGCTGTTTTTT | CASSLGAGQNTGELFF
- | TRBJ1-1 | - | TRBV6-6 | TGTGCCAGCGCTTTAGGACCTAGGGACACTGAAGCTTTCTTT | CASALGPRDTEAFF
- | TRBJ2-3 | - | TRBV28 | TGTGCCAGCAGTTTCTTGAGCGGCACAGATACGCAGTATTTT | CASSFLSGTDTQYF
- | TRBJ2-7 | - | TRBV7-2 | TGTGCCAGCAGCTTGGGTCTAGTAGTCTCCGAGCAGTACTTC | CASSLGLVVSEQYF
few | TRBJ1-2 | TRBD1 | TRBV5-1 | TGCGCCAGCAGCCCGGACAGGGGGCAGGGTGGCTACACCTTC | CASSPDRGQGGYTF
- | TRBJ2-7 | TRBD1 | TRBV27 | TGTGCCAGCAGCAAGGGACAGGGGCTCTACGAGCAGTACTTC | CASSKGQGLYEQYF
- | TRBJ2-2 | - | TRBV28 | TGTGCCAGCTTGTCGAACACCGGGGAGCTGTTTTTT | CASLSNTGELFF
- | TRBJ1-1 | TRBD1 | TRBV7-2 | TGTGCCAGCAGCTTATCGGGACAGGGTGAAGCTTTCTTT | CASSLSGQGEAFF
- | TRBJ2-3 | - | TRBV5-1 | TGCGCCAGCAGCTTGGCCGGGTCTGGGGATACGCAGTATTTT | CASSLAGSGDTQYF
- | TRBJ1-1 | - | TRBV2 | TGTGCCAGCAGTACCGGGCCCCAGGGGGCTTTCTTT | CASSTGPQGAFF
- | TRBJ1-1 | TRBD1 | TRBV11-3 | TGTGCCAGCAGCCCTCAACAGGGGACAAACACTGAAGCTTTCTTT | CASSPQQGTNTEAFF
- | TRBJ2-7 | - | TRBV2 | TGTGCCAGCAGGGGGACGGGGACCTACGAGCAGTACTTC | CASRGTGTYEQYF
- | TRBJ1-1 | - | TRBV19 | TGTGCCAGTAGAGTGCAGGGGAACACTGAAGCTTTCTTT | CASRVQGNTEAFF